The 23 T cell receptor beta chains listed next were all sequenced from one sample in a study of cytomegalovirus exposure and HLA in healthy donors. PCR amplification relied on 60 Vbeta primers (plus 13 Jbeta primers). TCRdb keeps only in-frame clones here, not all; method: immunoSEQ multiplex PCR. The data contain 130,000 or so clones, around 80% of them singletons. The sequencing input was PBMCs. These receptors were collected from a woman under 30 in good health and CMV-seronegative.

The V call is TRBV5-1, the J call TRBJ2-3; D perhaps matches TRBD2 (5 bases). Between the trimmed V and J ends, which lost 6 bases and 2 bases, there was a span of 7 bases. From germline, CDR1 is SGHRS and CDR2 YFSETQ. The CDR3 consists of 12 residues. CDR3: CASTGTTDTQYF. For the CDR3, the DNA is TGCGCCAGCACGGGAACCACAGATACGCAGTATTTT. Full variable domain (remainder filled in from reference TRBV5-1 and TRBJ2-3): KAGVTQTPRYLIKTRGQQVTLSCSPISGHRSVSWYQQTPGQGLQFLFEYFSETQRNKGNFPGRFSGRQFSNSRSEMNVSTLELGDSALYLCASTGTTDTQYFGPGTRLTVL.

The chain combines TRBV5-1 with TRBJ1-1; 7 bases are a match to TRBD1. V gave up 5 bases and J gave up 4 bases; unmatched junction bases: 8. Germline V CDR1 and CDR2: SGHRS, YFSETQ. The CDR3 has 14 amino acids. This CDR3 is CASSGRDRGTEAFF. The CDR3 nucleotides are TGCGCCAGCAGTGGCCGGGACAGAGGCACTGAAGCTTTCTTT.

The chain joins TRBV7-9 to TRBJ2-1; D is possibly TRBD1 (6 bases). This CDR3 has 17 residues. V was pared by 4 bases and J by 7 bases, with 23 bases between. Germline CDR1 is SEHNR and CDR2 is FQNEAQ (reference sequence). The CDR3: CASSSSTGRGFRNEQFF. The CDR3 DNA is TGTGCCAGCAGCTCTAGCACCGGCAGGGGATTTAGGAATGAGCAGTTCTTC.

There are a few counts of this clone. This chain joins TRBV9 and TRBJ2-2, with TRBD2 matching over 8 bases. CDR1 and CDR2 (germline): SGDLS, YYNGEE. The CDR3 totals 16 residues. V lost 0 bases to trimming and J lost 6 bases; unmatched junction nucleotides: 7. The CDR3 loop reads CASSVVSGGSPGELFF. DNA of the CDR3: TGTGCCAGCAGCGTAGTATCGGGAGGGAGCCCCGGGGAGCTGTTTTTT.

The chain joins TRBV30 to TRBJ1-5, with D perhaps matching TRBD1 (5 bases). The V end lost 0 bases, the J end lost 5 bases, and 14 bases lay between the germline ends. The germline gives CDR1 GTSNPN, CDR2 SVGIG (reference sequence). The CDR3 runs to 15 residues. The CDR3 is CAWSVPGGEDQPQHF. Here the CDR3 DNA reads TGTGCCTGGAGTGTGCCCGGAGGGGAGGATCAGCCCCAGCATTTT.

In its sample, this clone was seen a few times. The chain employs TRBV4-1 and TRBJ1-2; D unclear. CDR1 MGHRA and CDR2 YSYEKL come from the germline V gene. Trimming removed 4 bases from V and 5 bases from J, with 11 bases in between. The CDR3 is 13 residues long. The CDR3 DNA reads TGCGCCAGCAGCCCCAACGGACTTTATGGCTACACCTTC. Amino acid sequence: CASSPNGLYGYTF.

The rearrangement links TRBV5-1 to TRBJ2-5; maybe TRBD1 (5 bases). This CDR3 region has 14 residues. Germline V lookup: CDR1 SGHRS, CDR2 YFSETQ. Trimming removed 0 bases from V and 2 bases from J, with 8 bases in between. In nucleotides, the CDR3 is TGCGCCAGCAGCTTGGGGGCAGGGCAAGAGACCCAGTACTTC. As protein: CASSLGAGQETQYF.

V is TRBV6-5 and J is TRBJ2-7, with TRBD2 identical over 7 bases. The CDR3 contains 13 residues. V lost 7 bases to trimming and J lost 5 bases; unmatched junction nucleotides: 8. Germline V CDR1 and CDR2: MNHEY, SVGAGI. CDR3 nucleotides: TGTGCCAGCACGGGGGAGGGCCGACACGAGCAGTACTTC. The encoded protein is CASTGEGRHEQYF.

The chain has TRBV27 and TRBJ1-2, with D maybe TRBD1 (5 bases). CDR1 MNHEY and CDR2 SMNVEV come from the germline V gene (reference sequence). The CDR3 covers 13 residues. V was pared by 6 bases and J by 8 bases, with 16 bases between. CDR3 protein: CASRDPGLGGYTF. The CDR3 DNA reads as TGTGCCAGCAGGGATCCAGGGCTGGGAGGCTACACCTTC.

This clone was recorded many times. V usage is TRBV14 and J usage is TRBJ2-2, with TRBD1 as a possible D gene (5 bases). The CDR3 covers 13 residues. Germline V lookup: CDR1 SGHDN, CDR2 FVKESK. The germline V and J ends were trimmed by 4 bases and 8 bases, with 11 bases remaining between them. CDR3 coding DNA: TGTGCCAGCAGCCTAATTCGGACAGGGGAGCTGTTTTTT. Translating it yields CASSLIRTGELFF. Full variable domain (missing parts from reference TRBV14 and TRBJ2-2): EAGVTQFPSHSVIEKGQTVTLRCDPISGHDNLYWYRRVMGKEIKFLLHFVKESKQDESGMPNNRFLAERTGGTYSTLKVQPAELEDSGVYFCASSLIRTGELFFGEGSRLTVL.

This clone has just one count. The chain uses TRBV6-5 and TRBJ1-2; weak D call: TRBD1 (6 bases). The V gene's germline CDR1 is MNHEY and CDR2 SVGAGI. V was shortened by 7 bases and J by 5 bases, with 17 bases between the two germline ends. The CDR3 has 14 amino acids. The chain's CDR3 is CASTTSTGAYGYTF. As DNA, the CDR3 is TGTGCCAGCACTACTTCGACAGGCGCTTATGGCTACACCTTC.

This chain joins TRBV5-1 and TRBJ1-1, with D maybe TRBD1 (5 bases). The V gene lost 6 bases and the J gene lost 5 bases, with 14 bases spanning the gap. The CDR3 is made up of 13 amino acids. Germline V gives CDR1 SGHRS, CDR2 YFSETQ. This CDR3 reads CASTLPGMTEAFF. CDR3 sequence (DNA): TGCGCCAGCACCCTGCCAGGGATGACTGAAGCTTTCTTT.

The J gene is TRBJ1-1, the V gene TRBV4-1, with a weak D call TRBD1 (5 bases). Germline assignment: CDR1 MGHRA and CDR2 YSYEKL. V was shortened by 1 base and J by 1 base, with 16 bases between the two germline ends. The CDR3 covers 17 residues. The CDR3: CASSQGARQGGNTEAFF. The CDR3 DNA follows: TGCGCCAGCAGCCAAGGGGCGCGGCAGGGTGGGAACACTGAAGCTTTCTTT.

V and J are TRBV5-6 and TRBJ1-5; 7 bases map to TRBD1. The CDR3 runs 15 residues. Germline lookup yields CDR1 SGHDT and CDR2 YYEEEE. After removal of 3 bases from V and 0 bases from J, the junction contained 3 bases not matched to a gene. Here the CDR3 reads CASSSGQYSNQPQHF. CDR3 nucleotide sequence: TGTGCCAGCAGCTCGGGACAGTATAGCAATCAGCCCCAGCATTTT.

The V and J genes are TRBV2 and TRBJ2-3, with 7 bases that match TRBD1. V trimming: 6 bases; J trimming: 4 bases; junction bases outside the gene matches: 7. From germline, CDR1 is SNHLY and CDR2 FYNNEI. This CDR3 has 14 amino acids. Here the CDR3 reads CASSRGQFPDTQYF. CDR3 nucleotides: TGTGCCAGCAGCCGGGGACAGTTCCCAGATACGCAGTATTTT.

The chain links TRBV5-1 to TRBJ2-5, with D tentatively TRBD2 (5 bases). V lost 0 bases and J lost 5, with 20 bases in between. The CDR3 sequence is 17 residues long. Germline V CDR1 and CDR2: SGHRS, YFSETQ. CDR3 in amino acids: CASSLEGPPRVGETQYF. CDR3 DNA sequence: TGCGCCAGCAGCTTGGAAGGTCCTCCGCGGGTGGGGGAGACCCAGTACTTC.

This clone turned up a few times. The CDR3 region is CASAGDTRGGYTF. CDR3 bases: TGTGCCAGCGCTGGAGACACGCGGGGTGGCTACACCTTC. This chain joins TRBV2 and TRBJ1-2; D not certain. This CDR3 has 13 residues. Germline V gene sequence: CDR1 SNHLY, CDR2 FYNNEI. The V and J ends lost 8 bases and 7 bases respectively, with 17 bases between them.

This rearrangement joins TRBV5-6 to TRBJ2-1; 8 bases line up with TRBD2. V lost 4 bases and J lost 9; bases outside the gene matches: 15. The CDR3 sequence is 16 residues long. The germline gives CDR1 SGHDT, CDR2 YYEEEE. CDR3 DNA sequence: TGTGCCAGCAGCCCCCACCAGGGACTAGATATTGGTGAGCAGTTCTTC. This gives the protein CASSPHQGLDIGEQFF.

This rearrangement joins TRBV2 to TRBJ1-4, with TRBD1 as a possible D gene (6 bases). The CDR3 sequence is 14 residues long. Germline V lookup: CDR1 SNHLY, CDR2 FYNNEI. Trimming shortened V by 6 bases and J by 6 bases, and 14 bases separated the two germline ends. Written as DNA, the CDR3 is TGTGCCAGCAGGGCGAGAGGGGGGGATGAAAAACTGTTTTTT. Translating it yields CASRARGGDEKLFF.

V and J are TRBV4-1 and TRBJ1-1; 9 bases align to TRBD1. The CDR3 sequence is 15 residues long. The germline gives CDR1 MGHRA, CDR2 YSYEKL. The junction had 8 bases not matched to a gene; V was cut back by 4 bases and J by 5 bases. The CDR3 loop reads CASSLGDGTGTEAFF. In DNA form, the CDR3 reads TGCGCCAGCAGCCTAGGAGACGGGACAGGGACTGAAGCTTTCTTT.

V is TRBV15 and J is TRBJ1-4; tentatively, D is TRBD1 (5 bases). Germline loops: CDR1 LNHNV, CDR2 YYDKDF (reference sequence). The CDR3 consists of 16 residues. Trimming pared 5 bases from V and 5 bases from J, leaving 18 bases between. The CDR3 spells CATSLRTTVGNEKLFF. The CDR3 coding sequence is TGTGCCACCAGCCTACGTACGACAGTAGGCAATGAAAAACTGTTTTTT.

This chain links TRBV30 with TRBJ2-7; D unresolved. The CDR3 has 14 amino acids. Germline CDR1 reads GTSNPN; CDR2 reads SVGIG (reference sequence). The germline V and J ends were trimmed by 4 bases and 2 bases, with 15 bases remaining between them. The DNA of the CDR3 is TGTGCCTGGAAATACCGACTGGGTACCTACGAGCAGTACTTC. Amino acids: CAWKYRLGTYEQYF.

V usage is TRBV11-2 and J usage is TRBJ2-7, with TRBD1 as a possible D gene (6 bases). The CDR3 runs 14 residues. Germline V CDR1 and CDR2: SGHAT, FQNNGV. Trimming removed 5 bases from V and 3 bases from J, with 14 bases in between. The CDR3: CASSADSSYYEQYF. The CDR3 DNA reads as TGTGCCAGCAGCGCGGACAGCTCTTACTACGAGCAGTACTTC.